A single sample gave rise to the 8 T cell receptor beta chains below, sequenced in a study of blood T cell repertoires in COVID-19. Some clones are missing from TCRdb's copy, which holds only in-frame ones; the method was immunoSEQ multiplex PCR. The sample consists of approximately 110,000 clones, about 85% of them appearing once. Sample: peripheral blood. The receptors come from a man aged 45-65 years with acute or convalescent COVID-19.

This chain connects TRBV27 to TRBJ1-4; 7 nucleotides agree with TRBD1. Germline CDR1 is MNHEY and CDR2 is SMNVEV (reference sequence). The CDR3 covers 16 residues. V lost 2 bases, J lost 8 bases, and 11 bases stayed unmatched. DNA for the CDR3: TGTGCCAGCAGTTTACTAACCGGGACAGTGGTAGAAAAACTGTTTTTT. Translated: CASSLLTGTVVEKLFF.

The chain combines TRBV28 with TRBJ1-2, with 10 bases aligning to TRBD1. The CDR3 has 15 residues. J was trimmed by 3 bases and V by 6 bases; bases with no gene match: 7. From germline, CDR1 is MDHEN and CDR2 SYDVKM. CDR3 nucleotide sequence: TGTGCCAGCAGAACCGGGACAGGGGAATACTATGGCTACACCTTC. As protein: CASRTGTGEYYGYTF.

V and J are TRBV7-8 and TRBJ2-7; 8 bases match TRBD2. The V gene end was trimmed by 1 base and the J gene end by 2 bases; junction bases not matched to a gene: 7. Germline V gene data show CDR1 as SGHVS and CDR2 as FQNEAQ. This CDR3 spans 16 amino acids. In nucleotides, the CDR3 is TGTGCCAGCAGCTTAGGGTCGCGGGAGGAACCCTACGAGCAGTACTTC. It translates to CASSLGSREEPYEQYF.

V is TRBV7-2 and J is TRBJ1-1; maybe TRBD1 (5 bases). Germline V gene data show CDR1 as SGHTA and CDR2 as FQGNSA. The V and J ends lost 3 bases and 4 bases respectively, with 21 bases between them. The CDR3 is 17 residues long. The CDR3 here is CASSLSTDRIGGTEAFF. The CDR3 DNA reads as TGTGCCAGCAGCTTGTCGACAGACCGAATCGGGGGCACTGAAGCTTTCTTT. The full variable domain, with the rest looked up from reference TRBV7-2 and TRBJ1-1, is GAGVSQSPSNKVTEKGKDVELRCDPISGHTALYWYRQSLGQGLEFLIYFQGNSAPDKSGLPSDRFSAERTGGSVSTLTIQRTQQEDSAVYLCASSLSTDRIGGTEAFFGQGTRLTVV.

V usage is TRBV5-4 and J usage is TRBJ2-1; 9 bases line up with TRBD2. The CDR3 is made up of 15 amino acids. From germline, CDR1 is SGHNT and CDR2 YYREEE (reference sequence). The trim removed 2 bases at V and 9 bases at J, leaving 9 bases unmatched. CDR3 sequence: CASSFPLAGIGEQFF. CDR3 sequence (DNA): TGTGCCAGCAGCTTCCCCCTAGCGGGAATCGGTGAGCAGTTCTTC.

This chain joins TRBV29-1 and TRBJ2-3, with D unresolved. The CDR3 totals 14 residues. Germline CDR1 is SQVTM and CDR2 is ANQGSEA. V was cut by 5 bases and J by 3 bases, with 15 bases left in between. The CDR3 region has the DNA TGCAGCGTTCTTGGAACACCGCGGACAGATACGCAGTATTTT. Its translation is CSVLGTPRTDTQYF.

The chain uses TRBV19 and TRBJ1-5; tentative D call: TRBD1 (6 bases). V lost 6 bases to trimming and J lost 6 bases, with 9 bases between them. The CDR3 consists of 12 residues. Germline-derived CDR1 and CDR2 are LNHDA and SQIVND (reference sequence). The CDR3 DNA reads as TGTGCCAGTAGGACAGGCAGTCAGCCCCAGCATTTT. Translating gives CASRTGSQPQHF.

The table lists this clone with a count of one. V usage is TRBV7-9 and J usage is TRBJ1-3; maybe TRBD1 (6 bases). V lost 7 bases and J 0 bases, leaving 16 bases between the germline ends. CDR1 is SEHNR, CDR2 FQNEAQ, per germline (reference sequence). CDR3 length: 16 amino acids. CDR3 sequence reads: CASNGPDRISGNTIYF. The CDR3 DNA is TGTGCCAGCAACGGGCCCGACAGGATCTCTGGAAACACCATATATTTT.